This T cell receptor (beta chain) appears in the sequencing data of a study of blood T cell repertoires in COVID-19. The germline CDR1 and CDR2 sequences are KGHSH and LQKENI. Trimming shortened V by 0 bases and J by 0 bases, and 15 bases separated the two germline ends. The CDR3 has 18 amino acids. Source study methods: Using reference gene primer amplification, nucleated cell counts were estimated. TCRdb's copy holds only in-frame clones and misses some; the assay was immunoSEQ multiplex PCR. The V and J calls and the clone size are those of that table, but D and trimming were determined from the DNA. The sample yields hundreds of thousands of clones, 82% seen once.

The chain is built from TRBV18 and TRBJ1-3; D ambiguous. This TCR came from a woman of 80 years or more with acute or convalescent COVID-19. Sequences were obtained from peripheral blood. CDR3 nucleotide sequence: TGTGCCAGCTCACCACCTTGGGTCGGCAGGTTCTCTGGAAACACCATATATTTT. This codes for CASSPPWVGRFSGNTIYF.